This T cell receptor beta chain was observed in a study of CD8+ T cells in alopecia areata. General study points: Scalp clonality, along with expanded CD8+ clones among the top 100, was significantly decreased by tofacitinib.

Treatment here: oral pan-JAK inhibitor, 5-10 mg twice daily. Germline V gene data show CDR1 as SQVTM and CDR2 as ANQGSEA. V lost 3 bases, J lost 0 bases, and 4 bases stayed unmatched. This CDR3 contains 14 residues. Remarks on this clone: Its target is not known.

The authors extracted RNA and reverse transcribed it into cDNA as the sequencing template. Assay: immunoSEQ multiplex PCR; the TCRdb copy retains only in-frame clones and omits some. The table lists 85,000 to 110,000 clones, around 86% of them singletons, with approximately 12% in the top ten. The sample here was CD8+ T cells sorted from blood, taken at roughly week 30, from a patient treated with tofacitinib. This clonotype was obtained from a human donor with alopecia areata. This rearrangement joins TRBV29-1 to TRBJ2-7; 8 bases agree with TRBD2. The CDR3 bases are TGCAGCGTTGAGTTAGCGGGGAGCTCCTACGAGCAGTACTTC. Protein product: CSVELAGSSYEQYF.